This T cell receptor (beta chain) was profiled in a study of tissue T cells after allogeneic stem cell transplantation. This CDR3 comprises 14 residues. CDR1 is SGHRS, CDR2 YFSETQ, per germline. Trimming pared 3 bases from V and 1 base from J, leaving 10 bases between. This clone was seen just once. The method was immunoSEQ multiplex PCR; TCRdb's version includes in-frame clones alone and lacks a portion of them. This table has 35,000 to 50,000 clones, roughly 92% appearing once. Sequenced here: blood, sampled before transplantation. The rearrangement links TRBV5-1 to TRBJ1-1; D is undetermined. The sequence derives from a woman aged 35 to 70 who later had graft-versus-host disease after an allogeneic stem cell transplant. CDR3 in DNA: TGCGCCAGCAGCTACTTCCTGGGGAACACTGAAGCTTTCTTT. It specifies CASSYFLGNTEAFF.